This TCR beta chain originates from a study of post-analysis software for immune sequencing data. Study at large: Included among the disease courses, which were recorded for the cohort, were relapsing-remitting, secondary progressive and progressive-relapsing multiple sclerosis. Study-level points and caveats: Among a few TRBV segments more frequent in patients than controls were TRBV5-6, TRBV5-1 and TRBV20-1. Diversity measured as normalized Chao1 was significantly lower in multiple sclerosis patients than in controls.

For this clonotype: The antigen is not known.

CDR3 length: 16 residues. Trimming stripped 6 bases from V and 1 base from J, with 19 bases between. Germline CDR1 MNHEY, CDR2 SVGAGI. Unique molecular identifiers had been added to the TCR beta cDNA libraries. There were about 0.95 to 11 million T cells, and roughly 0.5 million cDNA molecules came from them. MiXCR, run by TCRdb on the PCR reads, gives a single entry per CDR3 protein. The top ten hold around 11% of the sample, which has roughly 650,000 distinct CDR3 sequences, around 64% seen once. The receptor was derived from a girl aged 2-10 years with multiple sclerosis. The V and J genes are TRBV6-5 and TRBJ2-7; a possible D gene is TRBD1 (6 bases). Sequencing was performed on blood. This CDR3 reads CASSPRTASKSYEQYF. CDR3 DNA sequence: TGTGCCAGCAGCCCACGGACAGCCTCCAAATCCTACGAGCAGTACTTC.